This TCR beta chain is drawn from a study of cytomegalovirus exposure and HLA in healthy donors. Study-wide points: That first-cohort TCR clusters tended to co-occur in the approximately 120 validation repertoires was found in a later analysis. High sensitivity and specificity were reportedly achieved when the classifier diagnosed cytomegalovirus status.

V was cut by 0 bases and J by 3 bases, with 17 bases left in between. CDR1 SGHDN and CDR2 FVKESK come from the germline V gene. This CDR3 comprises 17 residues. Points on this clone: Its cognate antigen is unknown.

Assay: immunoSEQ multiplex PCR; the TCRdb copy retains only in-frame clones and omits some. Of 150,000 to 250,000 clones in the sample, approximately 78% were seen once. The receptor comes from a woman in her twenties or thirties in good health and CMV-seronegative. The gene calls are TRBV14 and TRBJ2-5; D call uncertain. What was sequenced was PBMCs. CDR3 residues: CASSQDGPLGPKETQYF. The CDR3 coding sequence is TGTGCCAGCAGCCAAGATGGCCCATTGGGCCCAAAAGAGACCCAGTACTTC.